The clone carrying this T cell receptor beta chain was found many times. Looked up from germline, CDR1 is SEHNR and CDR2 is FQNEAQ (reference sequence). With 2 bases removed from V and 4 bases from J, the gap between germline ends came to 15 bases. The CDR3 spans 15 residues. Using RNA transcripts as the source, TCR beta CDR3 regions were amplified. An initial round of RT-PCR targeting the TCR CDR3 relied on the HTBI primer set. TCRdb ran MiXCR on the multiplex PCR reads and lists one entry per CDR3 protein. The data show roughly 740,000 distinct CDR3 sequences, with about 17% seen just once and around 7.7% held by the top ten. This entry belongs to a study of T cells in Graves' hyperthyroidism and ophthalmopathy.

The clonotype originates from a young man with Graves' hyperthyroidism. The chain is built from TRBV7-9 and TRBJ2-7; D not resolved. Specimen: blood. The CDR3 spells CASSLKSSGDYEQYF. The CDR3 nucleotides read TGTGCCAGCAGCTTAAAGAGCTCCGGAGATTACGAGCAGTACTTC.